This T cell receptor beta chain comes out of a study of OX40 agonist ivuxolimab in advanced cancers. No patient had autoimmune disease or received systemic immunosuppression. Produced via immunoSEQ multiplex PCR; TCRdb's table is partial and in-frame only. This sample has about 110,000 clones, with over 75% found just once. The receptor was isolated from an adult with an advanced solid tumor such as melanoma, head and neck, liver or kidney cancer. The sequences come from CD4+ or CD8+ T cells sorted from blood, collected in a trial of the OX40 agonist ivuxolimab.

Here the CDR3 reads CASSDSWTGRDTQYF. For the CDR3, the DNA is TGTGCCAGCAGTGACTCTTGGACGGGCCGAGATACGCAGTATTTT. The chain couples TRBV6-4 to TRBJ2-3, with unresolved D. The germline V gene encodes CDR1 MRHNA and CDR2 SNTAGT. The CDR3 totals 15 residues. The germline V and J ends were trimmed by 0 bases and 5 bases, with 12 bases remaining between them.